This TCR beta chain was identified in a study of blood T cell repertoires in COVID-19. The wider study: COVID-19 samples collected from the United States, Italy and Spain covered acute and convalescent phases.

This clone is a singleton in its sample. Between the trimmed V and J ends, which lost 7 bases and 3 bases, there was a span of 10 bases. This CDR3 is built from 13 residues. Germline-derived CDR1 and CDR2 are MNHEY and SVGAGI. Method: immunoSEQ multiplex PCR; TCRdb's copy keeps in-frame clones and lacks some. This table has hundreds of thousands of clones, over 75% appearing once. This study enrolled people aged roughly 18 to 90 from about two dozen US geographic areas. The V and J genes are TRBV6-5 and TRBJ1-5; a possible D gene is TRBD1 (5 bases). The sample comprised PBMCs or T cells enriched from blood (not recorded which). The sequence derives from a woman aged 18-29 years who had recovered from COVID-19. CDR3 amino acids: CASTRQHNQPQHF. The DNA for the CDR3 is TGTGCCAGCACCCGACAGCACAATCAGCCCCAGCATTTT.